The clone carrying this T cell receptor (beta chain) was seen once. The antigen remains undetermined. CDR1 SQVTM and CDR2 ANQGSEA come from the germline V gene. V lost 7 bases to trimming and J lost 4 bases; unmatched junction nucleotides: 8. The CDR3 has 13 amino acids. This record comes from a study of T cells in Graves' hyperthyroidism and ophthalmopathy. General study points: Appearing also in blood were most of the thyroid clonotypes expanded above 0.001.

RNA transcripts provided the source from which TCR beta CDR3 regions were amplified. HTBI primers drove first-round RT-PCR of the TCR CDR3. Via MiXCR, TCRdb re-called the multiplex PCR reads, giving one row per CDR3 protein. The sample gives a few hundred thousand distinct CDR3 sequences, about 45% of which show up once; around 47% is in the top ten. The clonotype originates from an adult woman with Graves' disease, either hyperthyroidism or ophthalmopathy (not recorded which). This rearrangement joins TRBV29-1 to TRBJ2-7, with 9 bases identical to TRBD2. The sequenced sample consisted of peripheral blood or thyroid tissue (not recorded which). This CDR3 reads CSAEQAGGYEQYF. The CDR3, as DNA: TGCAGCGCCGAACAGGCGGGAGGGTACGAGCAGTACTTC.